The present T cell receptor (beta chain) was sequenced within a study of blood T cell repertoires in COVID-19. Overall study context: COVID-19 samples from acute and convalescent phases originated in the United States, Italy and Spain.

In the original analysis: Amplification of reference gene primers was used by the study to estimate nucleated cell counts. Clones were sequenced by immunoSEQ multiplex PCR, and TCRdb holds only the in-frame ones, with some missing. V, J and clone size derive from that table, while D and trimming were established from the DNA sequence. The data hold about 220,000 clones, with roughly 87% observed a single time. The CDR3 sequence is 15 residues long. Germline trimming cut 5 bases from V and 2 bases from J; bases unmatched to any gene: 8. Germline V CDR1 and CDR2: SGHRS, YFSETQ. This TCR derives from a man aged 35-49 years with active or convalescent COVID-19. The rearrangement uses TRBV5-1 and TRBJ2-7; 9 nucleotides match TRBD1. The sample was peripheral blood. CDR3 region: CASRYTGTGTYEQYF. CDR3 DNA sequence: TGCGCCAGCAGATACACCGGGACAGGGACCTACGAGCAGTACTTC.